The 15 T cell receptor beta chains below come from one sample, sequenced in a study of blood T cell repertoires in COVID-19. The data were produced by immunoSEQ multiplex PCR, yet TCRdb's version contains in-frame clones alone and is incomplete. The sample yields about 140,000 clones, 65% to 90% seen once. The specimen sequenced was peripheral blood. The receptor set was obtained from a human donor in a cohort sampled during active COVID-19.

The chain links TRBV7-3 to TRBJ2-3, with TRBD2 identical over 7 bases. Germline trimming cut 1 base from V and 5 bases from J; bases unmatched to any gene: 9. CDR1 is SGHTA, CDR2 FQGTGA, per germline. This CDR3 contains 16 residues. The CDR3 region is CASSLKAGDLRDTQYF. In DNA form, the CDR3 reads TGTGCCAGCAGCTTAAAGGCGGGAGATCTTAGAGATACGCAGTATTTT. Variable domain in full (rest from reference TRBV7-3 and TRBJ2-3): GAGVSQTPSNKVTEKGKYVELRCDPISGHTALYWYRQSLGQGPEFLIYFQGTGAADDSGLPNDRFFAVRPEGSVSTLKIQRTERGDSAVYLCASSLKAGDLRDTQYFGPGTRLTVL.

The V and J genes are TRBV9 and TRBJ1-1; 7 bases fit TRBD1. V shed 7 bases, J shed 8 bases, and the junction held 11 bases outside the gene matches. The CDR3 has 13 residues. The germline gives CDR1 SGDLS, CDR2 YYNGEE. The CDR3 loop reads CASSEGQIAEAFF. CDR3 DNA sequence: TGTGCCAGCTCAGAGGGACAGATCGCCGAAGCTTTCTTT.

This rearrangement joins TRBV19 to TRBJ2-7, with 7 bases matching TRBD1. CDR1 and CDR2 (germline): LNHDA, SQIVND (reference sequence). The CDR3 consists of 15 residues. The V and J ends lost 4 bases and 2 bases, in that order; junction bases with no gene match: 8. CDR3 sequence (DNA): TGTGCCAGTAGTAGACCGGGACAGCGTGCCTACGAGCAGTACTTC. It is translated as CASSRPGQRAYEQYF.

This chain connects TRBV6-1 to TRBJ2-7; TRBD1 aligns across 10 bases. Germline V gene lookup returns CDR1 MNHNS and CDR2 SASEGT. V was pared by 2 bases and J by 4 bases, with 5 bases of the junction left unmatched. This CDR3 region has 15 residues. The CDR3 DNA reads as TGTGCCAGCAGTGAACGGGACAGGGGCAAATACGAGCAGTACTTC. It codes for CASSERDRGKYEQYF.

The V and J genes are TRBV4-2 and TRBJ1-5; the match to TRBD1 covers 11 bases. There are 16 residues in the CDR3. Germline V lookup: CDR1 LGHNA, CDR2 YNFKEQ. The V gene end was trimmed by 5 bases and the J gene end by 6 bases; junction bases not matched to a gene: 9. The CDR3 nucleotides read TGTGCCAGCAGCGCCGGACAGGGGGCGAAATCTCAGCCCCAGCATTTT. It translates to CASSAGQGAKSQPQHF.

This rearrangement joins TRBV5-1 to TRBJ2-1; 14 bases are shared with TRBD2. The trim removed 0 bases at V and 9 bases at J, leaving 8 bases unmatched. The CDR3 has 17 residues. Germline CDR1 and CDR2: SGHRS and YFSETQ. The CDR3, as DNA: TGCGCCAGCAGCTTGGAGGGGACTAGCGGGAGACTTACTGAGCAGTTCTTC. Its protein is CASSLEGTSGRLTEQFF. Using reference TRBV5-1 and TRBJ2-1 for the parts outside the CDR3, the full variable domain is KAGVTQTPRYLIKTRGQQVTLSCSPISGHRSVSWYQQTPGQGLQFLFEYFSETQRNKGNFPGRFSGRQFSNSRSEMNVSTLELGDSALYLCASSLEGTSGRLTEQFFGPGTRLTVL.

The genes are TRBV7-8 and TRBJ2-7; D perhaps matches TRBD2 (7 bases). The CDR3 is 13 residues long. With 4 bases removed from V and 7 bases from J, the gap between germline ends came to 14 bases. CDR1 and CDR2 from the germline V gene are SGHVS and FQNEAQ. CDR3 DNA sequence: TGTGCCAGCAGCTCGGGGGGCCGCTGGGAGCAGTACTTC. Residues: CASSSGGRWEQYF. Full variable domain (remainder filled in from reference TRBV7-8 and TRBJ2-7): GAGVSQSPRYKVAKRGQDVALRCDPISGHVSLFWYQQALGQGPEFLTYFQNEAQLDKSGLPSDRFFAERPEGSVSTLKIQRTQQEDSAVYLCASSSGGRWEQYFGPGTRLTVT.

This sequence joins TRBV20-1 and TRBJ2-4; 12 nucleotides agree with TRBD2. Germline CDR1 is DFQATT and CDR2 is SNEGSKA (reference sequence). V dropped 3 bases and J dropped 8; count of bases not matched to a gene: 8. The CDR3 extends over 15 amino acids. Here the CDR3 reads CSASDQTSGRYIQYF. The CDR3 DNA sequence: TGCAGTGCTAGTGACCAGACTAGCGGGAGATACATTCAGTACTTC.

The chain recombines TRBV18 with TRBJ2-4, with D possibly matching TRBD2 (7 bases). This CDR3 is 15 amino acids long. Germline CDR1 reads KGHSH; CDR2 reads LQKENI. The germline V and J ends were trimmed by 6 bases and 6 bases, with 18 bases remaining between them. DNA of the CDR3: TGTGCCAGCTCCCACCCGGGGGGCCAAGGAAACATTCAGTACTTC. Residues: CASSHPGGQGNIQYF. The variable domain in full, with the rest retrieved from reference TRBV18 and TRBJ2-4, is NAGVMQNPRHLVRRRGQEARLRCSPMKGHSHVYWYRQLPEEGLKFMVYLQKENIIDESGMPKERFSAEFPKEGPSILRIQQVVRGDSAAYFCASSHPGGQGNIQYFGAGTRLSVL.

V gene TRBV11-1 combines with J gene TRBJ2-7; TRBD1 agrees at 9 bases. Germline lookup yields CDR1 SGHAT and CDR2 FQDESV (reference sequence). V trimming: 5 bases; J trimming: 3 bases; junction bases outside the gene matches: 8. The CDR3 has 15 amino acids. For the CDR3, the DNA is TGTGCCAGCAGCACGAGGACAGGGGTTGGCTACGAGCAGTACTTC. Translating gives CASSTRTGVGYEQYF.

The CDR3 here is CASSLEDRRSTGELFF. In nucleotides, the CDR3 is TGTGCCAGCAGCTTGGAAGACCGGAGGTCCACCGGGGAGCTGTTTTTT. The chain links TRBV5-5 to TRBJ2-2; TRBD2 might be the D (5 bases). With 0 bases removed from V and 4 bases from J, the gap between germline ends came to 13 bases. Germline CDR1 and CDR2: SGHKS and YYEKEE (reference sequence). This CDR3 comprises 16 residues.

The chain couples TRBV7-2 to TRBJ1-5; a possible D gene is TRBD1 (5 bases). Trimming removed 5 bases from V and 4 bases from J, with 9 bases in between. CDR3 length: 13 amino acids. Germline V gene sequence: CDR1 SGHTA, CDR2 FQGNSA. Here the CDR3 reads CASSTHRNQPQHF. The CDR3, as DNA: TGTGCCAGCAGCACCCACAGGAATCAGCCCCAGCATTTT.

V and J are TRBV19 and TRBJ1-2; D is possibly TRBD1 (5 bases). V lost 5 bases and J lost 2, with 9 bases in between. The V gene's germline CDR1 is LNHDA and CDR2 SQIVND (reference sequence). CDR3 length: 13 residues. The CDR3 nucleotides are TGTGCCAGTAGTCCGGGGGACAACTATGGCTACACCTTC. This codes for CASSPGDNYGYTF.

This chain joins TRBV3-1 (or the pseudogene TRBV3-2) and TRBJ2-7; weak D call: TRBD1 (5 bases). There are 13 residues in the CDR3. Trimming removed 5 bases at V and 7 bases at J, with 15 bases between. Looked up from germline, CDR1 is LGHDT and CDR2 is YNNKEL (reference sequence). The CDR3 region has the DNA TGTGCCAGCAGCTCGCGCGGACAAAGTGAGCAGTACTTC. It is translated as CASSSRGQSEQYF.

This clone showed up just a few times. The chain links TRBV7-3 to TRBJ2-7, with TRBD2 matching over 11 bases. Germline V gene data show CDR1 as SGHTA and CDR2 as FQGTGA. The CDR3 contains 15 residues. V shed 2 bases and J 5 bases; nucleotides not matched to a gene: 5. DNA of the CDR3: TGTGCCAGCAGCTTACTAGGGACTAGCGGCGACGAGCAGTACTTC. Translating gives CASSLLGTSGDEQYF.